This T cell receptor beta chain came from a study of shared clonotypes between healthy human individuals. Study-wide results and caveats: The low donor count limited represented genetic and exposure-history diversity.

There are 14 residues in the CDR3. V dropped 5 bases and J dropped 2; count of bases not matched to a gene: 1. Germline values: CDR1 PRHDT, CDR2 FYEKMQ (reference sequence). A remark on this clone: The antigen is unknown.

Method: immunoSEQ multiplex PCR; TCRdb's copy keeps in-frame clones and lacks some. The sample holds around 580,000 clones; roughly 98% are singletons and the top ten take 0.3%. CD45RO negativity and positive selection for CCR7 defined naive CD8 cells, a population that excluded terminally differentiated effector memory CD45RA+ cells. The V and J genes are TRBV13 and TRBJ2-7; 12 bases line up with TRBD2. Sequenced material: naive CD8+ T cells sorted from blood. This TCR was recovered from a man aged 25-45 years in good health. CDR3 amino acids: CASSRLAGAYEQYF. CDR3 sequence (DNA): TGTGCCAGCAGCCGACTAGCGGGAGCCTACGAGCAGTACTTC.